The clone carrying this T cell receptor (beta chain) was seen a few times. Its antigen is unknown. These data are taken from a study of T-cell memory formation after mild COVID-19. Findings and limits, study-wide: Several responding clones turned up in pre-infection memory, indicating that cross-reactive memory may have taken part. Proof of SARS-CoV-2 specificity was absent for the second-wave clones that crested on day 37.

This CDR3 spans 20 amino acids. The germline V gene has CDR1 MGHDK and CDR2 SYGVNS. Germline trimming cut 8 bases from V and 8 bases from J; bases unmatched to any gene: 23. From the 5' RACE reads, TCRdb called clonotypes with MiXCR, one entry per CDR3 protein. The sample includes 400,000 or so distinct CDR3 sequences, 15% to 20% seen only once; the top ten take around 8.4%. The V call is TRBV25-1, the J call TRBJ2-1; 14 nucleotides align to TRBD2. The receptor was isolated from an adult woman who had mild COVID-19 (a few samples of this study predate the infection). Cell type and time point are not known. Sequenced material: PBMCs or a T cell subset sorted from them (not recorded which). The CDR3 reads CASPPTGQGGLAGGWHEQFF. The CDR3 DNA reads TGTGCCAGCCCACCAACTGGCCAAGGAGGACTAGCGGGAGGATGGCATGAGCAGTTCTTC.